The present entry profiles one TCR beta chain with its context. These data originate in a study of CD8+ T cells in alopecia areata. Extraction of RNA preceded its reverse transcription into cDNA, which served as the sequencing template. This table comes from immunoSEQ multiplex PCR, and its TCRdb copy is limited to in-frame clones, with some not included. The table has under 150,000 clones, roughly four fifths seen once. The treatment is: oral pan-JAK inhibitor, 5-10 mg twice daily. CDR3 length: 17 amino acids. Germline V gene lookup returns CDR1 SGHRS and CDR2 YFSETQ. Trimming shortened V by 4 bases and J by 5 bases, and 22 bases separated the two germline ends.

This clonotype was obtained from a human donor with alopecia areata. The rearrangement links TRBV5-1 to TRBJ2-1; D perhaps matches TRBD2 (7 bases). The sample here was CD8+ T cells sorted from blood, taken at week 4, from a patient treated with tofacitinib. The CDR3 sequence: CASSGGGGAGVHNEQFF. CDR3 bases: TGCGCCAGCAGCGGAGGGGGTGGCGCGGGGGTCCACAATGAGCAGTTCTTC.